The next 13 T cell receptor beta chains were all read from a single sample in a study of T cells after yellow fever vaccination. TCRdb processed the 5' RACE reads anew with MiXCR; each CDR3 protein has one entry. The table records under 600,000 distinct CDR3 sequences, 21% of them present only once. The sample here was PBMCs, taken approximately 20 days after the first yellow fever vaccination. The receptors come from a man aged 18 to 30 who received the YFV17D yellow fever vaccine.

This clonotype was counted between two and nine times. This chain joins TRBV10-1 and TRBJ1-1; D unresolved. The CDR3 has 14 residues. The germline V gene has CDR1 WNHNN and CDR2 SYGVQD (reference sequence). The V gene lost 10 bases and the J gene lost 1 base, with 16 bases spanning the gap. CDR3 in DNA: TGCGCCATCCCATGGATAGGCCCGAACACTGAAGCTTTCTTT. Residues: CAIPWIGPNTEAFF.

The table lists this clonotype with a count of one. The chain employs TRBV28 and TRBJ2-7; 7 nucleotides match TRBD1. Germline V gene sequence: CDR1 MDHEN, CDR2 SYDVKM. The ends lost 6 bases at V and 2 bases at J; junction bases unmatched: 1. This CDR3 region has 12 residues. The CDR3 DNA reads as TGTGCCAGCAGCGACAGGGCCTACGAGCAGTACGTC. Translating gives CASSDRAYEQYV.

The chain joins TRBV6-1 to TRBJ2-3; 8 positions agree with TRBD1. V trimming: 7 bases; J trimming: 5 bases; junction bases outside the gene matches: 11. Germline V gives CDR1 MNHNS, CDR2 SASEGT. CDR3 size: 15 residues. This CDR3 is CASMQGAFVGDTQYF. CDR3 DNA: TGTGCCAGCATGCAGGGGGCTTTCGTGGGAGATACGCAGTATTTT.

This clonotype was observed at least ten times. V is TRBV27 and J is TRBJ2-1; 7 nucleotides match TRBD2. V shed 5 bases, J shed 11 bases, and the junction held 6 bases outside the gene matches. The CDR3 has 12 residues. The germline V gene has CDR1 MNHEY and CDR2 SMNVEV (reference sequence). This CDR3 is CASSTNGGKQFF. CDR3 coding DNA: TGTGCCAGCAGTACTAACGGGGGGAAGCAGTTCTTC.

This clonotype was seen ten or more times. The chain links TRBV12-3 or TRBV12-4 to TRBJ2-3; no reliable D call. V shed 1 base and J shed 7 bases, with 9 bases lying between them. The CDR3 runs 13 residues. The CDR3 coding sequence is TGTGCCAGCAGTTTAGGTCCCTTACATACGCAGTATTTT. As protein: CASSLGPLHTQYF.

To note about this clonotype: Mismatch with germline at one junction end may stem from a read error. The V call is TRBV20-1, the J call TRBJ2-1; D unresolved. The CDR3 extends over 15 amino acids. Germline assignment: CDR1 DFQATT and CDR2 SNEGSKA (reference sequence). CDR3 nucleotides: TGCAGTGTTAGAGATTTTCGGCTTGCCGACGGTGAGCAGTTCTTC. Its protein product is CSVRDFRLADGEQFF.

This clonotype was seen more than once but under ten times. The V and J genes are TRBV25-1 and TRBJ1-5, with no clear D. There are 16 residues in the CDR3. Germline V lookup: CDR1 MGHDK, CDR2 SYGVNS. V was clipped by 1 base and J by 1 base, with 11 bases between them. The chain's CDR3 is CASSESGEISNQPQHF. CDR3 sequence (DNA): TGTGCCAGCAGTGAATCTGGGGAAATAAGCAATCAGCCCCAGCATTTT.

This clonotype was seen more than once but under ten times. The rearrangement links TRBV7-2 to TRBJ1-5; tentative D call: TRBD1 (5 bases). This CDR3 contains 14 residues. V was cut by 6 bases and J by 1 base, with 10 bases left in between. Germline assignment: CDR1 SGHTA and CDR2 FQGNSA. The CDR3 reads CASSQDISNQPQHF. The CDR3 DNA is TGTGCCAGCAGTCAGGACATAAGCAATCAGCCCCAGCATTTT.

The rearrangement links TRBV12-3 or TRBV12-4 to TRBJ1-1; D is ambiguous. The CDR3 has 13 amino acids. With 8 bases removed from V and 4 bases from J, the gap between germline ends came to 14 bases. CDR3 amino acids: CASRIGWGTEAFF. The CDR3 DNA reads TGTGCCAGCCGAATAGGCTGGGGCACTGAAGCTTTCTTT.

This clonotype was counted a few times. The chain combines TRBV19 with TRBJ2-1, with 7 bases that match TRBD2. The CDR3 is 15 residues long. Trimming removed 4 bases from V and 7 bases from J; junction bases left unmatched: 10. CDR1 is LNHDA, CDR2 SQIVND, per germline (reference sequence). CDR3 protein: CASSTRGRGRNEQFF. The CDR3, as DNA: TGTGCCAGTAGTACCCGTGGGAGGGGCAGAAATGAGCAGTTCTTC.

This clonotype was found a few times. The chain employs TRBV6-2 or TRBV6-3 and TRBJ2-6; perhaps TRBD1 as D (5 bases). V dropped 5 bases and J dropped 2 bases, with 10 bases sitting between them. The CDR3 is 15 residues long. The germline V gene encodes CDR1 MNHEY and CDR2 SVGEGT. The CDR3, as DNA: TGTGCCAGCAGTAAGACAGTGGCTGGGGCCAACGTCCTGACTTTC. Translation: CASSKTVAGANVLTF.

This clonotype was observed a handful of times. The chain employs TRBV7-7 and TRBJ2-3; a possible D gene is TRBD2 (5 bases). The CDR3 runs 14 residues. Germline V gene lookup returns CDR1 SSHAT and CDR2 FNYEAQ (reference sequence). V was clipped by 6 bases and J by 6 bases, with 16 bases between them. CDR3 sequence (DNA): TGTGCCAGCAGTGAAAGCGGACTGGGGGATACGCAGTATTTT. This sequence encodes CASSESGLGDTQYF.

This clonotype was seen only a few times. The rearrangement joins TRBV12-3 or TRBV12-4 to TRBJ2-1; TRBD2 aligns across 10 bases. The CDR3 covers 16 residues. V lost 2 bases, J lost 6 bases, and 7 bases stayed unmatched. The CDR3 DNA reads TGTGCCAGCAGTTTAAGGCTAGCGGGGGATGGCAATGAGCAGTTCTTC. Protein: CASSLRLAGDGNEQFF.